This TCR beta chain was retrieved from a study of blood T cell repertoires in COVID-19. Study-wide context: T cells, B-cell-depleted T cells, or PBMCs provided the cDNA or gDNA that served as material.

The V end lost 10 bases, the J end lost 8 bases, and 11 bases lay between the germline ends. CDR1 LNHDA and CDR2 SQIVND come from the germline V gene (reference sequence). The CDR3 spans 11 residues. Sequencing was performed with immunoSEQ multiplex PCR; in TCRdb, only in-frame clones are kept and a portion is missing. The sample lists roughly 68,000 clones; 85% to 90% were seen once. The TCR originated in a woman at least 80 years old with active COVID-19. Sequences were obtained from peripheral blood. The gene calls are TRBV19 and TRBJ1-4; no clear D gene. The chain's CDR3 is CATRRREKLFF. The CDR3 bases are TGTGCCACCCGCCGCCGGGAAAAACTGTTTTTT.